This is a list of T cell receptor beta chains from one sample in a study of blood T cell repertoires in COVID-19. Sequencing used immunoSEQ multiplex PCR; TCRdb keeps in-frame clones, though not all of them. Of under 250,000 clones in the sample, roughly 86% were seen once. The sequenced sample was peripheral blood. The receptors derive from an elderly woman with COVID-19, enrolled during active disease. Both conserved end residues are part of each CDR3. The D gene is left open where the match is weak. The size entry is marked missing in some rows and otherwise reads once, few, many or a size class.

V gene	D gene	J gene	clone size	CDR3 DNA	CDR3 protein
TRBV18	TRBD1	TRBJ1-5	once	TGTGCCAGCTCACTGGACAGGGTCAATCAGCCCCAGCATTTT	CASSLDRVNQPQHF
TRBV9	.	TRBJ2-1	.	TGTGCCAGCAGCGTAGCGGAGGGGACCTACAATGAGCAGTTCTTC	CASSVAEGTYNEQFF
TRBV11-2	TRBD1	TRBJ1-6	.	TGTGCCAGCAGCCTCGGAACAGGGGCACCCCTCCACTTT	CASSLGTGAPLHF
TRBV5-1	.	TRBJ1-6	.	TGCGCCAGCAGCTTGTTTTCGAGTGGTGATTCACCCCTCCACTTT	CASSLFSSGDSPLHF
TRBV19	.	TRBJ1-2	few	TGTGCCAGTGCCGATCAGGAGGGGAACTATGGCTACACCTTC	CASADQEGNYGYTF
TRBV5-4	.	TRBJ1-2	.	TGTGCCAGCAGGGCGACAGCTTCCTATGGCTACACCTTC	CASRATASYGYTF
TRBV3-1/TRBV3-2	TRBD2	TRBJ2-2	.	TGTGCCCGCAGCCTAGCGGGGGGGAGTTTCGGCGGGGAGCTGTTTTTT	CARSLAGGSFGGELFF
TRBV10-3	.	TRBJ1-2	.	TGTGCCATCAGTGAGTCGAACAGGGTTTATGGCTACACCTTC	CAISESNRVYGYTF
TRBV9	.	TRBJ2-3	.	TGTGCCAGCAGCGTGGGAGAGCGCACAGATACGCAGTATTTT	CASSVGERTDTQYF
TRBV7-9	.	TRBJ1-1	many	TGTGCCAGCAGAATAGGGGCCGGGAACACTGAAGCTTTCTTT	CASRIGAGNTEAFF
TRBV28	.	TRBJ1-2	once	TGTGCCAGCAGTTACTTTACGGAGAGTTACTACTATGGCTACACCTTC	CASSYFTESYYYGYTF
TRBV20-1	.	TRBJ1-1	.	TGCAGTGCTAGTCCTTTGACAGAGAGGTGGACTGAAGCTTTCTTT	CSASPLTERWTEAFF
TRBV29-1	TRBD1	TRBJ1-5	.	TGCAGCGTTGAACAGGGGGATGGACAGCCCCAGCATTTT	CSVEQGDGQPQHF
TRBV11-2	TRBD1	TRBJ2-5	.	TGTGCCAGCAGCTTAGGACAGGGAATCCAAGAGACCCAGTACTTC	CASSLGQGIQETQYF
TRBV30	.	TRBJ2-1	.	TGTGCCTGGAGCGGGATACAAGTGGAGCAGTTCTTC	CAWSGIQVEQFF